Below are 9 T cell receptor beta chains sequenced from a single sample in a study of blood T cell repertoires in COVID-19. This table comes from immunoSEQ multiplex PCR, and its TCRdb copy is limited to in-frame clones, with some not included. The sample comprises about 14,000 clones, about 79% of which are singletons, and about a quarter rests with the top ten. The sample was peripheral blood. The origin of the receptors is a woman between 50 and 59 years old with active or convalescent COVID-19.

The J gene is TRBJ2-4, the V gene TRBV6-1, with D possibly TRBD2 on 6 matching bases. Germline-derived CDR1 and CDR2 are MNHNS and SASEGT. The CDR3 sequence is 17 residues long. V lost 3 bases and J 0 bases, leaving 15 bases between the germline ends. CDR3 DNA: TGTGCCAGCAGTGACCGGGGACTCTCCTTAGCCAAAAACATTCAGTACTTC. Its translation: CASSDRGLSLAKNIQYF.

The V and J genes are TRBV3-1 (or the pseudogene TRBV3-2) and TRBJ2-5, with D possibly matching TRBD2 (5 bases). Deletions cut 3 bases from V and 4 bases from J, with 12 bases between. Germline loops: CDR1 LGHDT, CDR2 YNNKEL (reference sequence). This CDR3 comprises 14 residues. The CDR3 protein is CASSQRELRETQYF. CDR3 in DNA: TGTGCCAGCAGCCAGAGGGAGTTGCGAGAGACCCAGTACTTC.

The DNA of the CDR3 is TGTGCCACCAGCAGAGATCAAGGGACAGGGTTCGGCTACACCTTC. Its translation: CATSRDQGTGFGYTF. The genes are TRBV15 and TRBJ1-2, with 9 nucleotides matching TRBD1. Per germline, CDR1 LNHNV and CDR2 YYDKDF (reference sequence). The CDR3 runs to 15 residues. J gave up 8 bases and V 0 bases, and 7 bases lay outside the gene matches.

This clone was detected only once. The CDR3 DNA is TGTGCCAGCAGAGGGGCCAGCTACTACTCTGGAAACACCATATATTTT. This codes for CASRGASYYSGNTIYF. The V gene is TRBV2, the J gene TRBJ1-3; D perhaps matches TRBD1 (5 bases). CDR3 length: 16 residues. Germline V gene lookup returns CDR1 SNHLY and CDR2 FYNNEI. V dropped 6 bases and J dropped 0 bases, with 15 bases sitting between them. The full variable domain, in which reference TRBV2 and TRBJ1-3 provide the parts outside the CDR3, is EPEVTQTPSHQVTQMGQEVILRCVPISNHLYFYWYRQILGQKVEFLVSFYNNEISEKSEIFDDQFSVERPDGSNFTLKIRSTKLEDSAMYFCASRGASYYSGNTIYFGEGSWLTVV.

This clone was picked up a small number of times. The chain recombines TRBV11-2 with TRBJ1-1; D is ambiguous. CDR3 length: 14 residues. Trimming took off 1 base at V and 1 base at J, with 7 bases between the two ends. From germline, CDR1 is SGHAT and CDR2 FQNNGV. CDR3 nucleotide sequence: TGTGCCAGCAGCTTAGGCGGAGCGAACACTGAAGCTTTCTTT. Amino acid sequence: CASSLGGANTEAFF. The variable domain in full, completed from reference TRBV11-2 and TRBJ1-1, reads EAGVAQSPRYKIIEKRQSVAFWCNPISGHATLYWYQQILGQGPKLLIQFQNNGVVDDSQLPKDRFSAERLKGVDSTLKIQPAKLEDSAVYLCASSLGGANTEAFFGQGTRLTVV.

This chain connects TRBV5-1 to TRBJ2-3, with a weak D call TRBD1 (5 bases). The CDR3 has 17 amino acids. The V gene's germline CDR1 is SGHRS and CDR2 YFSETQ. Trimming stripped 2 bases from V and 6 bases from J, with 22 bases between. The CDR3 reads CASSFGDPGLTGDTQYF. The CDR3 DNA reads as TGCGCCAGCAGCTTCGGCGACCCAGGGCTGACCGGGGATACGCAGTATTTT.

The rearrangement uses TRBV5-6 and TRBJ2-2, with 9 bases that match TRBD2. Germline lookup yields CDR1 SGHDT and CDR2 YYEEEE. V shed 0 bases and J 6 bases; nucleotides not matched to a gene: 0. This CDR3 is 14 amino acids long. CDR3 amino acids: CASSLGLAAGELFF. The CDR3 DNA follows: TGTGCCAGCAGCTTGGGACTAGCGGCCGGGGAGCTGTTTTTT.

In this sample, this clone turned up a few times. The chain couples TRBV27 to TRBJ2-7; D might be TRBD2 (5 bases). Germline CDR1 MNHEY, CDR2 SMNVEV (reference sequence). This CDR3 comprises 11 residues. DNA for the CDR3: TGTGTCATACTAGTCGGTACGCAGCAGTACTTC. This encodes CVILVGTQQYF.

J is TRBJ1-5 and V is TRBV5-1; no clear D gene. The germline gives CDR1 SGHRS, CDR2 YFSETQ. V was clipped by 2 bases and J by 0 bases, with 9 bases between them. This CDR3 region has 15 residues. The CDR3 reads CASSFGGDSNQPQHF. CDR3 nucleotides: TGCGCCAGCAGCTTTGGCGGAGATAGCAATCAGCCCCAGCATTTT. Complete variable domain (other parts from reference TRBV5-1 and TRBJ1-5): KAGVTQTPRYLIKTRGQQVTLSCSPISGHRSVSWYQQTPGQGLQFLFEYFSETQRNKGNFPGRFSGRQFSNSRSEMNVSTLELGDSALYLCASSFGGDSNQPQHFGDGTRLSIL.